This T cell receptor (beta chain) was documented in a study of blood T cells in healthy people across ages. Study findings and constraints: The lack of PBMC sorting stopped any conclusive naive versus antigen-experienced comparison. There was no known CMV status for donors, so expanded clonotype changes were possibly confounded.

Every sample gave at least 5 micrograms of total RNA when it was extracted. Comments on this clonotype: Its antigen is as yet unknown.

Sample-barcoded 5' priming and a J-beta primer mix drove a second PCR of about 6 to 12 cycles. TCRdb called the 5' RACE reads again in MiXCR, with one record for every CDR3 protein. Of hundreds of thousands of distinct CDR3 sequences listed, 25% to 30% were seen once; the top ten hold around 14%. This CDR3 contains 16 residues. Trimming cost V 5 bases and J 0 bases; bases outside gene matches: 5. Germline V gene data show CDR1 as SGHAT and CDR2 as FQNNGV. This chain uses TRBV11-2 with TRBJ2-4; 9 bases are shared with TRBD1. This TCR derives from a woman over 75 in good health. Sequencing was carried out using blood. The DNA for the CDR3 is TGTGCCAGCAGCCTGGGACAGGGCGAAGCCAAAAACATTCAGTACTTC. Its protein is CASSLGQGEAKNIQYF.